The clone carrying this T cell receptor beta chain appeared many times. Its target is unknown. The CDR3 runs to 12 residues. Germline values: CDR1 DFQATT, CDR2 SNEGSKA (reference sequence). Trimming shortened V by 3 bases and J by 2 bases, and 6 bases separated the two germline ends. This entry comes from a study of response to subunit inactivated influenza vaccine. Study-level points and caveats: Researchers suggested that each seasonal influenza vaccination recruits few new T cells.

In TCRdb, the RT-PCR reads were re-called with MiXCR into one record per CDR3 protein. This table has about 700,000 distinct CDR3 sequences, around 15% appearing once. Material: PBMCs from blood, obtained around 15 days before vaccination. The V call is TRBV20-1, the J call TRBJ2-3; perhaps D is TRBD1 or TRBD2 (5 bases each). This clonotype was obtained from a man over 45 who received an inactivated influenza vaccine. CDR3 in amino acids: CSASGATDTQYF. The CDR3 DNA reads TGCAGTGCTAGCGGGGCCACAGATACGCAGTATTTT.